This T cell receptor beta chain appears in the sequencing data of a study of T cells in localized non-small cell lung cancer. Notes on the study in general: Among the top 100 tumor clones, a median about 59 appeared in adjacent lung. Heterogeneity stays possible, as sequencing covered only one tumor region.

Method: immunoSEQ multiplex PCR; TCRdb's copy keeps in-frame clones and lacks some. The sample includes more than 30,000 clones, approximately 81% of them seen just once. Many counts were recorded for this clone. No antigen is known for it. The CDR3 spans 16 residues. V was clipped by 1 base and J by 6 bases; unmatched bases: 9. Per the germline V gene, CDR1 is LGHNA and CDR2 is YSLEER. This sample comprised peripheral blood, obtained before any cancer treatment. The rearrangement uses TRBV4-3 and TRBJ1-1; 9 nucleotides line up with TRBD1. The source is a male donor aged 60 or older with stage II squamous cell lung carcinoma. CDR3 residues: CASSQGLGQGRPEAFF. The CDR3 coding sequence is TGCGCCAGCAGCCAAGGCCTCGGACAGGGGAGGCCTGAAGCTTTCTTT.